This T cell receptor (beta chain) was found in a study of blood T cell repertoires in COVID-19. TCRdb's copy holds only in-frame clones and misses some; the assay was immunoSEQ multiplex PCR. This table holds around 280,000 clones, around 85% found once. The CDR3 consists of 21 residues. V lost 3 bases, J lost 3 bases, and 17 bases stayed unmatched. Germline V gives CDR1 SGDLS, CDR2 YYNGEE. Sequencing was done on a sample of PBMCs or T cells enriched from blood (not recorded which). The sequence was obtained from a woman between 40 and 50 years old who had recovered from COVID-19. The chain links TRBV9 to TRBJ2-2; TRBD2 matches at 13 bases. CDR3 bases: TGTGCCAGCAGCGCATACACCCCGGGACTAGCGGGAAAGGCGGACACCGGGGAGCTGTTTTTT. Encoded protein: CASSAYTPGLAGKADTGELFF. Looking up the rest from reference TRBV9 and TRBJ2-2 gives the full variable domain: DSGVTQTPKHLITATGQRVTLRCSPRSGDLSVYWYQQSLDQGLQFLIQYYNGEERAKGNILERFSAQQFPDLHSELNLSSLELGDSALYFCASSAYTPGLAGKADTGELFFGEGSRLTVL.